This T cell receptor (beta chain) appears in the sequencing data of a study of blood T cell repertoires in COVID-19. CDR1 SGDLS and CDR2 YYNGEE come from the germline V gene. V trimming: 5 bases; J trimming: 9 bases; junction bases outside the gene matches: 7. The CDR3 loop spans 14 amino acids. Method: immunoSEQ multiplex PCR; TCRdb's copy keeps in-frame clones and lacks some. The profile shows 200,000 to 300,000 clones, roughly 87% of them singletons. The gene calls are TRBV9 and TRBJ1-6; 8 nucleotides match TRBD1. This receptor was taken from a woman in her 30s with acute COVID-19. Sequencing was performed on PBMCs or T cells enriched from blood (not recorded which). In DNA form, the CDR3 reads TGTGCCAGCAGTTTCGGACAGGGCAGTTCACCCCTCCACTTT. Amino acids: CASSFGQGSSPLHF.